A selection of T cell receptor beta chains follows, all from one sample in a study of T-cell memory formation after mild COVID-19. TCRdb reanalysed the 5' RACE reads using MiXCR and keeps one entry per CDR3 protein. The data contain 450,000 to 700,000 distinct CDR3 sequences, approximately 18% of them singletons. Input material: PBMCs or a T cell subset sorted from them (not recorded which). These receptors were obtained from an adult woman who had mild COVID-19 (a few samples of this study predate the infection). Cell type and time point are not known. The conserved cysteine and the conserved F or W are not part of the CDR3 here. Fields, in order: V gene, J gene, CDR3 protein.

>TRBV29-1|TRBJ2-1
SVARDRDGNEQF
>TRBV7-9|TRBJ2-3
ASSLSSGAQY
>TRBV24-1|TRBJ2-2
ATSDLRAGGNTGELF
>TRBV29-1|TRBJ2-1
SVQREQGRDEQF
>TRBV11-3|TRBJ2-3
ASSIPGSTDTQY
>TRBV5-1|TRBJ2-5
ASSGELETQY
>TRBV30|TRBJ1-6
AWSPGVNSPLH
>TRBV7-3|TRBJ2-2
ASGRLGELF
>TRBV19|TRBJ2-1
ASQISGSFSYNEQF
>TRBV6-1|TRBJ2-6
ASRDAFSGANVLT
>TRBV2|TRBJ2-3
ASSVAGTVADTQY
>TRBV12-3/TRBV12-4|TRBJ2-5
ASSFSGHPQETQY
>TRBV20-1|TRBJ1-5
SATGGVSNQPQH
>TRBV30|TRBJ1-1
AWVRETKAF
>TRBV5-4|TRBJ2-7
ASSPGGSSYEQY
>TRBV7-6|TRBJ2-7
ASSLAEPRPTYEQY
>TRBV5-6|TRBJ2-7
ASSSDGPEY
>TRBV5-1|TRBJ2-2
ASTLNGPGELF
>TRBV5-4|TRBJ1-1
ASSSDPSTEAF
>TRBV5-1|TRBJ2-5
ASSLEQGGETQY
>TRBV7-2|TRBJ1-1
ASSLSRQTLNTEAF
>TRBV3-1|TRBJ1-3
ASSTTGGSGNTIY
>TRBV5-1|TRBJ1-3
ASRLQPSSGNTIY
>TRBV25-1|TRBJ2-5
ASSESRRGGETQY
>TRBV4-1|TRBJ2-7
ASRDLGGYEQY
>TRBV12-3/TRBV12-4|TRBJ1-3
ASRERVWNTIY
>TRBV5-6|TRBJ2-1
ASRQDLGAYNEQF
>TRBV5-1|TRBJ2-1
ASSAKKTMGYNEQF
>TRBV7-2|TRBJ1-1
ASSLDAGRDTEAF
>TRBV5-6|TRBJ1-3
ASSFQGDTGNTIY
>TRBV5-4|TRBJ1-6
ASSRGTGALQVSPLH
>TRBV24-1|TRBJ1-5
ATSGSGTVGPGGNQPQH
>TRBV6-2/TRBV6-3|TRBJ1-5
ASSYRARQLNQPQH
>TRBV2|TRBJ2-3
ASSRGQGTSTDTQY
>TRBV9|TRBJ1-1
ASSVALLGEAF
>TRBV7-2|TRBJ2-5
ASSSGTSFVTQY
>TRBV5-8|TRBJ2-7
ASSLIQGAYEQY
>TRBV4-2|TRBJ2-7
ASSQDYGALANGESSYEQY
>TRBV20-1|TRBJ1-5
SASLGGNSNQPQH
>TRBV15|TRBJ1-5
ATSREADWVQPQH
>TRBV5-1|TRBJ2-2
ASSLRQDNTGELF
>TRBV7-2|TRBJ2-3
ASSLGAGILTDTQY
>TRBV6-6|TRBJ1-3
ASSYMYTIY
>TRBV5-1|TRBJ2-2
ASSLGGLGTGELF
>TRBV12-3/TRBV12-4|TRBJ2-3
ASSFSRVDTQY
>TRBV20-1|TRBJ1-5
SARRDTDQPQH
>TRBV29-1|TRBJ2-7
SVSPGGSYEQY
>TRBV4-1|TRBJ2-1
ASSQGDGGAYEQF
>TRBV25-1|TRBJ2-5
ASRGQGTQETQY
>TRBV6-1|TRBJ2-3
ASKRGTTDTQY
>TRBV5-1|TRBJ2-7
ASSTSVGEQY
>TRBV7-9|TRBJ2-3
ASSPDWDTDTQY
>TRBV5-1|TRBJ2-6
ASSAGLGGANVLT
>TRBV10-3|TRBJ1-3
AISKASPGNTIY
>TRBV20-1|TRBJ1-2
SSNSGGTYGYT
>TRBV6-6|TRBJ2-7
ASSPTPGQGGY
>TRBV4-1|TRBJ1-2
ASSQPFRGKTGYT
>TRBV20-1|TRBJ2-2
SGRPGELF
>TRBV25-1|TRBJ1-1
ASSIGWNTEAF